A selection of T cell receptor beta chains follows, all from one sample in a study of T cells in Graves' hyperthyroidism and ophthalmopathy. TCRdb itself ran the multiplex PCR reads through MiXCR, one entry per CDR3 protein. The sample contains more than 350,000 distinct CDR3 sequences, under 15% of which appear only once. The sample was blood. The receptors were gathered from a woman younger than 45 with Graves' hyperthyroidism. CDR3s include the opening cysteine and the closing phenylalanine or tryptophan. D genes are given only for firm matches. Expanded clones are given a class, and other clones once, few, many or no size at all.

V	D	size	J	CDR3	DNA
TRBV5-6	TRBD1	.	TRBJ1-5	CASTHTRDRVRGQPQHF	TGTGCCAGCACTCATACCCGTGACAGGGTCCGGGGTCAGCCCCAGCATTTT
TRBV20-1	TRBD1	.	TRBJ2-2	CSARSQPRQGGTGELFF	TGCAGTGCTAGATCCCAACCCAGACAGGGGGGGACCGGGGAGCTGTTTTTT
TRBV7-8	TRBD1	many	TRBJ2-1	CASSRRQGTNEQFF	TGTGCCAGCAGCAGGAGACAGGGAACCAATGAGCAGTTCTTC
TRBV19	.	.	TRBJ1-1	CASSIAHRQRGTEAFF	TGTGCCAGTAGTATAGCCCACCGACAGAGGGGCACTGAAGCTTTCTTT
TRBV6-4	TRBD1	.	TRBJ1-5	CASSDGGQAEGSDPPQHF	TGTGCCAGCAGTGACGGCGGACAGGCGGAGGGCTCGGACCCGCCCCAGCATTTT
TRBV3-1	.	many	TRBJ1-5	CASSPRIGQDDQPQHF	TGTGCCAGCAGCCCTCGTATTGGACAAGACGATCAGCCCCAGCATTTT
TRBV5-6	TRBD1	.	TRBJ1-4	CASSLGTGSVEKLFF	TGTGCCAGCAGCTTGGGGACAGGGTCGGTTGAAAAACTGTTTTTT
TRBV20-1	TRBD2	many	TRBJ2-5	CSAREGKVFGETQYF	TGCAGTGCCCGGGAGGGCAAGGTTTTTGGAGAGACCCAGTACTTC
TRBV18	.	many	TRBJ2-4	CASSLNGLNRNQYF	TGTGCCAGCTCACTAAATGGCCTCAACAGGAATCAGTACTTC
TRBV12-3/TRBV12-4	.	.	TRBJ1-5	CASSLAGAQHF	TGTGCCAGCAGTTTAGCCGGGGCCCAGCATTTT
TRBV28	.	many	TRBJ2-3	CASSLRLSTDTQYF	TGTGCCAGCAGTTTAAGACTGAGCACAGATACGCAGTATTTT
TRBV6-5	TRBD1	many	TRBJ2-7	CASSYLAGGGEQYF	TGTGCCAGCAGTTACTTGGCAGGGGGCGGTGAGCAGTACTTC
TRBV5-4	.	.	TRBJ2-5	CASSPTPPDSKETQYF	TGTGCCAGCAGCCCCACCCCTCCCGACAGTAAAGAGACCCAGTACTTC
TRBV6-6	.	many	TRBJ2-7	CASSYHGRDEQYF	TGTGCCAGCAGTTACCACGGACGGGACGAGCAGTACTTC
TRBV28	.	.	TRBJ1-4	CASRRDVLEKLFF	TGTGCCAGCAGAAGGGACGTATTAGAAAAACTGTTTTTT
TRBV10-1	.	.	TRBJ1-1	CASSRAQGTEAFF	TGCGCCAGCAGTAGGGCCCAGGGCACTGAAGCTTTCTTT
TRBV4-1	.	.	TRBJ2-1	CASSQGVATTNEQFF	TGCGCCAGCAGCCAAGGTGTCGCTACCACCAATGAGCAGTTCTTC
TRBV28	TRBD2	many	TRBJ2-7	CASSSPGLAGDEQYF	TGTGCCAGCAGTTCCCCCGGACTAGCGGGGGACGAGCAGTACTTC
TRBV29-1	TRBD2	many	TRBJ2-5	CSVGLAGGPETQYF	TGCAGCGTTGGACTAGCGGGAGGGCCCGAGACCCAGTACTTC
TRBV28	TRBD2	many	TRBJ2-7	CASSLTQREGRDEQYF	TGTGCCAGCAGTTTGACCCAGCGGGAGGGCCGGGACGAGCAGTACTTC
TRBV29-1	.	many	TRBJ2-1	CSVVARSIRGNEQFF	TGCAGCGTTGTTGCCCGCAGCATTAGGGGCAATGAGCAGTTCTTC
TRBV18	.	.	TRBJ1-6	CASSPLGGEDSPLHF	TGTGCCAGCTCCCCCCTTGGGGGGGAAGATTCACCCCTCCACTTT
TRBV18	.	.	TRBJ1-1	CASSLNRAPEAFF	TGTGCCAGCTCACTGAACAGGGCCCCTGAAGCTTTCTTT
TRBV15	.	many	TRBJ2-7	CATSSQPGATYEQYF	TGTGCCACCAGCAGCCAGCCGGGGGCCACCTACGAGCAGTACTTC
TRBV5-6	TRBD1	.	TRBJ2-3	CASSPQSGQGAWRGTDTQYF	TGTGCCAGCAGCCCTCAGTCGGGACAGGGGGCCTGGCGGGGAACAGATACGCAGTATTTT
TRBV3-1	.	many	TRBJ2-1	CASSHIRGDRYNEQFF	TGTGCCAGCAGCCACATCCGGGGGGACAGATACAATGAGCAGTTCTTC
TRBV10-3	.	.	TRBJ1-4	CAIRREEEEKLFF	TGTGCCATCAGAAGGGAAGAGGAAGAAAAACTGTTTTTT
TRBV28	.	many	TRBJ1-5	CASILGESNQPQHF	TGTGCCAGTATACTTGGGGAGAGCAATCAGCCCCAGCATTTT
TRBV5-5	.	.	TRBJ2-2	CASSYTNGELFF	TGTGCCAGCAGCTACACTAACGGGGAGCTGTTTTTT
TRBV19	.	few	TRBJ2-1	CASSIALTETYNEQFF	TGTGCCAGTAGTATAGCACTGACGGAAACCTACAATGAGCAGTTCTTC
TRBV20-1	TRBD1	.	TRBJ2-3	CSARQGITDTQYF	TGCAGTGCGAGACAGGGGATCACAGATACGCAGTATTTT
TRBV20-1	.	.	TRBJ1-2	CSAQPGSDYGYTF	TGCAGTGCTCAACCGGGATCGGACTATGGCTACACCTTC
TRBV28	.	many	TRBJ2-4	CASSLEQRAKNIQYF	TGTGCCAGCAGTTTAGAACAGAGAGCCAAAAACATTCAGTACTTC
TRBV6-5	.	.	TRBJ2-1	CASSYGSVGWDNEQFF	TGTGCCAGCAGTTACGGAAGTGTCGGCTGGGACAATGAGCAGTTCTTC
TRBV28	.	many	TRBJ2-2	CASSLAGSTGELFF	TGTGCCAGCAGTTTAGCGGGGAGCACCGGGGAGCTGTTTTTT
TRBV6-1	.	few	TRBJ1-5	CASSDQAGDVAGQPQHF	TGTGCCAGCAGTGACCAGGCAGGGGACGTGGCAGGCCAGCCCCAGCATTTT
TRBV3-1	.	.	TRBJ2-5	CASSHNREQETQYF	TGTGCCAGCAGCCATAACAGGGAACAAGAGACCCAGTACTTC
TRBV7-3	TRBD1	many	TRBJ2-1	CASSFGQGEGEQFF	TGTGCCAGCAGCTTCGGACAGGGGGAGGGTGAGCAGTTCTTC
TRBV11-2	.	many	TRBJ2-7	CASSLVGGPYYEQYF	TGTGCCAGCAGCTTAGTCGGGGGACCTTACTACGAGCAGTACTTC
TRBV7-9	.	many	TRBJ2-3	CASSSIGETTDTQYF	TGTGCCAGCAGCTCCATAGGGGAGACCACAGATACGCAGTATTTT
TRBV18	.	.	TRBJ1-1	CASRGDMNTEAFF	TGTGCCAGCCGAGGGGATATGAACACTGAAGCTTTCTTT
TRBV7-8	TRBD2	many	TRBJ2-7	CASSWGLAVYEQYF	TGTGCCAGCAGCTGGGGACTAGCGGTCTACGAGCAGTACTTC
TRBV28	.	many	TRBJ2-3	CASSGSGQTSTDTQYF	TGTGCCAGCAGCGGATCTGGTCAGACTAGCACAGATACGCAGTATTTT
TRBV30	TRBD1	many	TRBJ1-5	CAWSPTGEARPQHF	TGTGCCTGGAGTCCCACAGGGGAAGCTCGGCCCCAGCATTTT
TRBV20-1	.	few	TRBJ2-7	CSAREVVVYEQYF	TGCAGTGCTAGAGAGGTGGTAGTCTACGAGCAGTACTTC
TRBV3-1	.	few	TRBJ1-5	CASSQGIRFGNQPQHF	TGTGCCAGCAGCCAAGGAATCAGGTTTGGCAATCAGCCCCAGCATTTT
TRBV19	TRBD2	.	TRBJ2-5	CASSPTGGTGETQYF	TGTGCCAGTAGTCCCACCGGGGGGACGGGGGAGACCCAGTACTTC
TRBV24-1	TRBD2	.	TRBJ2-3	CATQASGKGTDTQYF	TGTGCCACCCAGGCTAGCGGGAAGGGCACAGATACGCAGTATTTT
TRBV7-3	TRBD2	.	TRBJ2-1	CASSLSAGGPNEQFF	TGTGCCAGCAGCTTATCGGCGGGAGGGCCTAATGAGCAGTTCTTC
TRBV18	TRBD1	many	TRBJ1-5	CASSRQGNQPQHF	TGTGCCAGCTCACGACAGGGTAATCAGCCCCAGCATTTT
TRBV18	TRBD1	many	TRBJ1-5	CASSPGTGGMPQHF	TGTGCCAGCTCACCCGGGACAGGGGGGATGCCCCAGCATTTT
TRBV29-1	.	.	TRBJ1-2	CSVVTETWNYGYTF	TGCAGCGTTGTTACAGAAACCTGGAACTATGGCTACACCTTC
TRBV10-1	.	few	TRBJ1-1	CASSESTVRGGTEAFF	TGCGCCAGCAGTGAGTCCACAGTAAGAGGCGGAACTGAAGCTTTCTTT
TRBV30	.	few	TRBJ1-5	CAWSVKGTQPQHF	TGTGCCTGGAGTGTCAAGGGGACGCAGCCCCAGCATTTT
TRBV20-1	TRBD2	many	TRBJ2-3	CSATGTSGTTDTQYF	TGCAGTGCAACCGGGACTAGCGGGACGACAGATACGCAGTATTTT